This T cell receptor (beta chain) originates from a study of CD8 T cells in acute hepatitis C reinfection. Study background: TCRbeta of HCV NS3-1073-specific CD8+ T cells was profiled. The study's findings and limits: Exact CDR3 sharing with other epitopes was rare, possibly method-limited. One of thirteen outcome-independent public clonotypes used V04-02/J02-02. Preferential TRBV04 and TRBV06 usage appeared in all groups and was not explained by the naive pool.

Notes on this clone: Its target is not known.

The CDR3 consists of 13 residues. Germline lookup yields CDR1 SGHVS and CDR2 FQNEAQ. Trimming removed 5 bases from V and 4 bases from J, with 9 bases in between. TCRdb's copy holds only in-frame clones and misses some; the assay was immunoSEQ multiplex PCR. The sample lists tens of thousands of clones, around nine tenths occurring once. This sample's time point: naive CD8 control sorted from an acute-time-point sample. Source material: naive CD8+ T cells from PBMCs. The chain employs TRBV7-8 and TRBJ1-5; D ambiguous. This clonotype was obtained from a man younger than 40 with chronic hepatitis C. This CDR3 reads CASSLDGNQPQHF. CDR3 bases: TGTGCCAGCAGCCTCGACGGGAATCAGCCCCAGCATTTT. Supplemented by reference TRBV7-8 and TRBJ1-5, the full variable domain reads GAGVSQSPRYKVAKRGQDVALRCDPISGHVSLFWYQQALGQGPEFLTYFQNEAQLDKSGLPSDRFFAERPEGSVSTLKIQRTQQEDSAVYLCASSLDGNQPQHFGDGTRLSIL.